Presented here are 20 T cell receptor beta chains from one specimen sequenced in a study of blood T cells in healthy people across ages (dated by TCRdb to the mid-2010s). To prepare the library, 5' RACE was applied. Instrument on record: Illumina HiSeq 2500. A second PCR of roughly 6 to 12 cycles was run with a J-beta primer mix and a sample-barcoded 5' primer. TCRdb took the public reads, trimmed them with fastp at Q25, ran MiXCR for clone calling and kept in-frame beta chains. Rows with one shared CDR3 protein collapse into an entry with the most common genes and DNA. The sample table contains over 300,000 distinct CDR3 sequences; only one count was recorded for 45% to 65% of them. The leading ten clones occupy around 49% of the sample. The sequenced sample was blood. All receptors come from a man between 60 and 75 years old in good health.

In its sample, this clonotype was seen a few times. The chain recombines TRBV27 with TRBJ2-3, with D unresolved. The CDR3 loop spans 14 amino acids. V was pared by 0 bases and J by 0 bases, with 4 bases between. Germline V gene lookup returns CDR1 MNHEY and CDR2 SMNVEV (reference sequence). CDR3 DNA: TGTGCCAGCAGTTTATCTACTAGCACAGATACGCAGTATTTT. Its translation is CASSLSTSTDTQYF.

This rearrangement joins TRBV3-1 to TRBJ1-2; D ambiguous. Germline-derived CDR1 and CDR2 are LGHDT and YNNKEL (reference sequence). V was cut by 0 bases and J by 6 bases, with 14 bases left in between. This CDR3 spans 15 amino acids. The CDR3 is CASSQDGVRGNGYTF. The CDR3 nucleotides are TGTGCCAGCAGCCAAGACGGGGTTCGAGGAAATGGCTACACCTTC.

As regards this clonotype: The junction and the germline gene differ at one end; a read error may be behind it. The V and J genes are TRBV4-2 and TRBJ2-6; D not resolved. Germline CDR1 is LGHNA and CDR2 is YNFKEQ. This CDR3 is 16 amino acids long. The CDR3: CTSSQEVGSGANVLTF. DNA of the CDR3: TGTACCAGCAGCCAAGAAGTAGGGTCTGGGGCCAACGTCCTGACTTTC.

This clonotype was seen only a few times. The chain couples TRBV29-1 to TRBJ2-7; D is possibly TRBD1 or TRBD2 (5 bases each). The CDR3 sequence is 13 residues long. V was pared by 4 bases and J by 7 bases, with 17 bases between. Germline loops: CDR1 SQVTM, CDR2 ANQGSEA. The CDR3 bases are TGCAGCGTTGCGGCGACAGTGGACTCGGAGCAGTACTTC. Its translation: CSVAATVDSEQYF.

The rearrangement joins TRBV11-2 to TRBJ1-5, with 8 bases aligning to TRBD1. CDR1 and CDR2 (germline): SGHAT, FQNNGV. CDR3 length: 17 amino acids. J was trimmed by 2 bases and V by 6 bases; bases with no gene match: 12. The CDR3 DNA is TGTGCCAGCAGTCCGAACGCCGGGACAGGCGGCAATCAGCCCCAGCATTTT. Amino acids: CASSPNAGTGGNQPQHF.

This sequence joins TRBV24-1 and TRBJ2-5; D possibly corresponds to TRBD1 (6 bases). Trimming removed 4 bases from V and 2 bases from J, with 13 bases in between. The V gene's germline CDR1 is KGHDR and CDR2 SFDVKD. There are 15 residues in the CDR3. The CDR3 sequence is CATSDPGHRQETQYF. The CDR3 DNA sequence: TGTGCCACCAGTGACCCGGGACACCGGCAAGAGACCCAGTACTTC.

The sample holds a few counts of this clonotype. This chain uses TRBV9 with TRBJ2-1, with a weak D call TRBD1 (6 bases). CDR1 and CDR2 (germline): SGDLS, YYNGEE. The V and J ends lost 4 bases and 0 bases respectively, with 11 bases between them. The CDR3 is 15 amino acids. The CDR3 loop reads CASSIGQSSYNEQFF. In DNA, the CDR3 is TGTGCCAGCAGCATCGGACAGAGCTCCTACAATGAGCAGTTCTTC.

The chain joins TRBV6-5 to TRBJ1-2; D gene uncertain. The ends were cut back, 5 bases at V and 0 bases at J, with 13 bases in the middle. This CDR3 contains 15 residues. CDR1 MNHEY and CDR2 SVGAGI come from the germline V gene. CDR3 loop: CASSPLGEANYGYTF. CDR3 sequence (DNA): TGTGCCAGCAGTCCCTTGGGTGAAGCTAACTATGGCTACACCTTC.

This chain uses TRBV2 with TRBJ2-5; D is uncertain. V was pared by 1 base and J by 11 bases, with 14 bases between. There are 13 residues in the CDR3. CDR1 and CDR2 from the germline V gene are SNHLY and FYNNEI. CDR3 sequence (DNA): TGTGCCAGCAGTGAAGTCTCGGGCAATGAGCAGTACTTC. This encodes CASSEVSGNEQYF.

With respect to this clonotype: A much larger clonotype is one base distant, so this may be a read error. The V call is TRBV6-5, the J call TRBJ1-2; no reliable D call. The CDR3 has 13 residues. Per germline, CDR1 MNHEY and CDR2 SVGAGI. The CDR3 reads CASSYSTDYSYTF. CDR3 nucleotide sequence: TGTGCCAGCAGTTACTCGACGGACTATAGCTACACCTTC.

The chain has TRBV6-2 or TRBV6-3 and TRBJ2-3, with 9 bases identical to TRBD2. The germline V gene has CDR1 MNHEY and CDR2 SVGEGT. V lost 5 bases and J lost 6; bases outside the gene matches: 6. The CDR3 runs 14 residues. CDR3 protein: CASSPSGRMDTQYF. CDR3 in DNA: TGTGCCAGCAGTCCCAGCGGGAGGATGGATACGCAGTATTTT.

The chain links TRBV6-2 or TRBV6-3 to TRBJ2-7; D gene unclear. TRBJ2-5 matches the DNA end more closely, so the J call is doubtful. CDR1 is MNHEY and CDR2 is SVGEGT in the germline V gene. The CDR3 spans 14 residues. CDR3 sequence reads: CASSTRTGSKTQYF. The DNA of the CDR3 is TGTGCCAGCAGTACCCGGACCGGGTCCAAGACCCAGTACTTC.

J is TRBJ1-2 and V is TRBV28; D ambiguous. V was trimmed by 6 bases and J by 4 bases, leaving 9 bases between them. From germline, CDR1 is MDHEN and CDR2 SYDVKM. The length of the CDR3 is 12 residues. This CDR3 is CASSQVLYGYTF. For the CDR3, the DNA is TGTGCCAGCAGCCAGGTGCTCTATGGCTACACCTTC.

V is TRBV5-1 and J is TRBJ2-1, with D possibly matching TRBD2 (5 bases). Germline CDR1 reads SGHRS; CDR2 reads YFSETQ. The CDR3 is made up of 14 amino acids. The V end was cut by 0 bases, the J end by 7 bases, with 11 bases between. The DNA for the CDR3 is TGCGCCAGCAGCTTGGCCGGGAACGGGAATGAGCAGTTCTTC. Amino acid sequence: CASSLAGNGNEQFF.

This clonotype came up a few times. The chain carries TRBV7-2 and TRBJ2-1; 8 bases match TRBD2. The CDR3 loop spans 17 amino acids. CDR1 is SGHTA and CDR2 is FQGNSA in the germline V gene. V shed 2 bases and J 5 bases; nucleotides not matched to a gene: 11. CDR3 DNA: TGTGCCAGCAGCTTACCCCTAGCGGGTCCTATCAACAATGAGCAGTTCTTC. Its protein is CASSLPLAGPINNEQFF.

The chain combines TRBV7-2 with TRBJ2-2; possibly TRBD2 for D (6 bases). V gave up 10 bases and J gave up 0 bases, with 12 bases separating them. The CDR3 extends over 14 amino acids. The germline gives CDR1 SGHTA, CDR2 FQGNSA. In DNA form, the CDR3 reads TGTGCCAAACGGGGCGGGACGAACACCGGGGAGCTGTTTTTT. Translated, it gives CAKRGGTNTGELFF. Using reference TRBV7-2 and TRBJ2-2 for the parts outside the CDR3, the full variable domain is GAGVSQSPSNKVTEKGKDVELRCDPISGHTALYWYRQSLGQGLEFLIYFQGNSAPDKSGLPSDRFSAERTGGSVSTLTIQRTQQEDSAVYLCAKRGGTNTGELFFGEGSRLTVL.

The J gene is TRBJ2-1, the V gene TRBV5-6, with TRBD1 identical over 12 bases. The germline V gene has CDR1 SGHDT and CDR2 YYEEEE. V shed 4 bases and J 15 bases; nucleotides not matched to a gene: 14. The CDR3 is 15 residues long. The CDR3 protein is CASSNTGQGARYLFF. CDR3 nucleotide sequence: TGTGCCAGCAGCAACACGGGACAGGGGGCGCGGTACTTGTTCTTC.

The chain carries TRBV29-1 and TRBJ1-2; TRBD1 agrees at 10 bases. The germline V gene has CDR1 SQVTM and CDR2 ANQGSEA. V lost 4 bases to trimming and J lost 7 bases; unmatched junction nucleotides: 6. CDR3 size: 13 residues. The CDR3 region is CSVGGQGYFGYTF. The DNA for the CDR3 is TGCAGCGTTGGGGGACAGGGGTATTTTGGCTACACCTTC.

CDR3 loop: CASRVTSGGEETQYF. DNA for the CDR3: TGTGCCAGCAGGGTGACTAGCGGGGGAGAAGAGACCCAGTACTTC. This chain joins TRBV27 and TRBJ2-4, with 12 bases lining up with TRBD2. The closer fit of TRBJ2-5 to the DNA end suggests the J call may be wrong. Germline CDR1 and CDR2: MNHEY and SMNVEV (reference sequence). The CDR3 loop spans 15 amino acids.

This sequence joins TRBV20-1 and TRBJ2-3, with D hard to call. V lost 3 bases, J lost 2 bases, and 21 bases lay in between. The CDR3 length is 17 residues. Germline V gene sequence: CDR1 DFQATT, CDR2 SNEGSKA (reference sequence). CDR3 region: CSARTFVGPPFTDTQYF. The CDR3 DNA is TGCAGTGCTAGGACTTTCGTCGGGCCCCCCTTCACAGATACGCAGTATTTT.